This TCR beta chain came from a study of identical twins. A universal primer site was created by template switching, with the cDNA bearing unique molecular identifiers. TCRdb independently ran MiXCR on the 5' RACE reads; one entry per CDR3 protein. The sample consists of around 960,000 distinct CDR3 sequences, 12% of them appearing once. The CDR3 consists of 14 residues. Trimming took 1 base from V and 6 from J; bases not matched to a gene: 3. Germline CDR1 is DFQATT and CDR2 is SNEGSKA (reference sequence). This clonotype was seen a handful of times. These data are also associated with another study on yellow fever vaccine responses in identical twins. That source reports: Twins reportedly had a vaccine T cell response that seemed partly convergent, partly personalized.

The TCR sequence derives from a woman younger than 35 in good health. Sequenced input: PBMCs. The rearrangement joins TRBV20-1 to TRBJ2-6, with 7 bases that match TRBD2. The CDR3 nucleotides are TGCAGTGCTAGAGGAACTAGCGAGGCCAACGTCCTGACTTTC. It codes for CSARGTSEANVLTF.